This entry lists 23 T cell receptor beta chains sequenced from one sample in a study of response to subunit inactivated influenza vaccine. One entry per CDR3 protein, called by TCRdb with MiXCR from the RT-PCR reads. The sample contains about 480,000 distinct CDR3 sequences, roughly 11% of which appear only once. This specimen consisted of PBMCs from blood, obtained 45 days after vaccination. These receptors came from a man aged 45-65 years who received an inactivated influenza vaccine.

The chain links TRBV6-2 or TRBV6-3 to TRBJ2-2; D may be TRBD1 (5 bases). The V gene lost 2 bases and the J gene lost 6 bases, with 7 bases spanning the gap. The length of the CDR3 is 13 residues. CDR1 and CDR2 from the germline V gene are MNHEY and SVGEGT. The CDR3 region has the DNA TGTGCCAGCAGTTACAGGGGCGCCGGGGAGCTGTTTTTT. As protein: CASSYRGAGELFF.

This clonotype was found a few times. The rearrangement uses TRBV4-2 and TRBJ2-7; 7 nucleotides line up with TRBD1. This CDR3 spans 15 amino acids. In germline, CDR1 is LGHNA, CDR2 YNFKEQ. The V and J ends lost 0 bases and 5 bases, in that order; junction bases with no gene match: 7. The CDR3 DNA is TGTGCCAGCAGCCAAGATAATAGGGGGCACGACGAGCAGTACTTC. Amino acid sequence: CASSQDNRGHDEQYF.

The V and J genes are TRBV21-1 and TRBJ2-7; TRBD1, as called in the table, went unchecked against the DNA. TRBV21-1 is a listed pseudogene. This CDR3 is built from 17 residues. The DNA for the CDR3 is TGTGCCAGCAGCAAAAGGCGGGACAGGTCCGACTCCTACGAGCAGTACTTC. Its translation is CASSKRRDRSDSYEQYF.

This clonotype was detected many times. The chain links TRBV29-1 to TRBJ1-6, with D hard to call. Trimming pared 7 bases from V and 0 bases from J, leaving 10 bases between. CDR1 and CDR2 from the germline V gene are SQVTM and ANQGSEA. The CDR3 loop spans 14 amino acids. CDR3 amino acids: CSGPGSSYNSPLHF. The CDR3 region has the DNA TGCAGCGGACCGGGCAGCTCCTATAATTCACCCCTCCACTTT. The whole variable domain, remainder taken from reference TRBV29-1 and TRBJ1-6, is SAVISQKPSRDICQRGTSLTIQCQVDSQVTMMFWYRQQPGQSLTLIATANQGSEATYESGFVIDKFPISRPNLTFSTLTVSNMSPEDSSIYLCSGPGSSYNSPLHFGNGTRLTVT.

The chain recombines TRBV20-1 with TRBJ2-7, with TRBD2 identical over 12 bases. Trimming took 2 bases from V and 6 from J; bases not matched to a gene: 5. Germline V lookup: CDR1 DFQATT, CDR2 SNEGSKA (reference sequence). CDR3 length: 14 residues. This CDR3 is CSARLLAGGVEQYF. The CDR3 DNA is TGCAGTGCTAGACTCCTAGCGGGAGGGGTCGAGCAGTACTTC.

This clonotype occurred a few times. The chain combines TRBV7-8 with TRBJ2-7; D gene unclear. V shed 1 base and J shed 6 bases, with 7 bases lying between them. Germline CDR1 reads SGHVS; CDR2 reads FQNEAQ. The CDR3 is 12 amino acids. In DNA form, the CDR3 reads TGTGCCAGCAGCTTAGTGGACGTCGAGCAGTACTTC. This translates into CASSLVDVEQYF. The full variable domain, with the rest looked up from reference TRBV7-8 and TRBJ2-7, is GAGVSQSPRYKVAKRGQDVALRCDPISGHVSLFWYQQALGQGPEFLTYFQNEAQLDKSGLPSDRFFAERPEGSVSTLKIQRTQQEDSAVYLCASSLVDVEQYFGPGTRLTVT.

The J gene is TRBJ2-5, the V gene TRBV14; D may be TRBD1 (5 bases). Germline CDR1 reads SGHDN; CDR2 reads FVKESK. Trimming removed 5 bases at V and 7 bases at J, with 14 bases between. The CDR3 is 13 amino acids. CDR3 region: CASSFQGTGTQYF. The CDR3, as DNA: TGTGCCAGCAGCTTCCAGGGAACCGGGACCCAGTACTTC.

CDR3 nucleotides: TGCGCCAGCAGCTTGATTAGCGGGAGCACAGATACGCAGTATTTT. It encodes CASSLISGSTDTQYF. V usage is TRBV5-1 and J usage is TRBJ2-3, with 7 bases lining up with TRBD2. This CDR3 has 15 residues. Germline CDR1 SGHRS, CDR2 YFSETQ. With V trimmed by 1 base and J by 0 bases, 2 bases remained unmatched.

This clonotype was observed at least ten times. V and J are TRBV29-1 and TRBJ1-1, with a weak D call TRBD1 (5 bases). The V and J ends lost 7 bases and 1 base respectively, with 13 bases between them. The CDR3 runs 13 residues. Germline lookup yields CDR1 SQVTM and CDR2 ANQGSEA. The CDR3 nucleotides are TGCAGCGCCGTGGGGGGGTCGAACACTGAAGCTTTCTTT. This encodes CSAVGGSNTEAFF.

V and J are TRBV7-3 and TRBJ2-2; D is uncertain. Germline values: CDR1 SGHTA, CDR2 FQGTGA. V was pared by 0 bases and J by 4 bases, with 6 bases between. The CDR3 is 14 residues long. In nucleotides, the CDR3 is TGTGCCAGCAGCTTAACATCGGCCACCGGGGAGCTGTTTTTT. It yields the protein CASSLTSATGELFF.

The CDR3 DNA reads as TGTGCCAGCAGCGATCCTCAAACCCGGGACAGGTTCTACGAGCAGTACTTC. Protein sequence: CASSDPQTRDRFYEQYF. The V gene is TRBV7-9, the J gene TRBJ2-7, with TRBD1 matching 8 bases. Trimming took 5 bases from V and 3 from J; bases not matched to a gene: 15. Germline CDR1 and CDR2: SEHNR and FQNEAQ (reference sequence). This CDR3 has 17 residues. Full variable domain (missing parts from reference TRBV7-9 and TRBJ2-7): DTGVSQNPRHKITKRGQNVTFRCDPISEHNRLYWYRQTLGQGPEFLTYFQNEAQLEKSRLLSDRFSAERPKGSFSTLEIQRTEQGDSAMYLCASSDPQTRDRFYEQYFGPGTRLTVT.

The CDR3 loop is CASSGLLETKNIQYF. The CDR3 region has the DNA TGCGCCAGCAGCGGGCTGCTTGAGACCAAAAACATTCAGTACTTC. V gene TRBV4-1 combines with J gene TRBJ2-4; D gene uncertain. Trimming took 5 bases from V and 2 from J, leaving 13 bases between them. The germline V gene encodes CDR1 MGHRA and CDR2 YSYEKL. The CDR3 sequence is 15 residues long.

This clonotype was counted a few times. The rearrangement joins TRBV7-3 to TRBJ2-3; 8 positions agree with TRBD2. The V and J ends lost 5 bases and 0 bases, in that order; junction bases with no gene match: 4. CDR3 length: 15 amino acids. Germline loops: CDR1 SGHTA, CDR2 FQGTGA. CDR3 coding DNA: TGTGCCAGCAGCCAACTAGCGGCTAGCACAGATACGCAGTATTTT. This translates into CASSQLAASTDTQYF.

V usage is TRBV20-1 and J usage is TRBJ2-1; D remains unclear. V lost 1 base and J 1 base, leaving 14 bases between the germline ends. The length of the CDR3 is 16 residues. Germline V gene data show CDR1 as DFQATT and CDR2 as SNEGSKA (reference sequence). In nucleotides, the CDR3 is TGCAGTGCTAGAGTTCCTTTGGCCCTTTCCTACAATGAGCAGTTCTTC. It yields the protein CSARVPLALSYNEQFF.

This clonotype was seen a few times. The chain employs TRBV12-3 or TRBV12-4 and TRBJ2-7; maybe TRBD2 (5 bases). V dropped 6 bases and J dropped 2 bases, with 17 bases sitting between them. The length of the CDR3 is 15 residues. Here the CDR3 reads CASSPLLGGAYEQYF. The DNA for the CDR3 is TGTGCCAGCAGCCCATTACTAGGTGGGGCCTACGAGCAGTACTTC.

This clonotype was counted between two and nine times. The chain links TRBV7-9 to TRBJ2-6; D is unresolved. Trimming took 5 bases from V and 3 from J, leaving 8 bases between them. CDR3 length: 14 amino acids. From germline, CDR1 is SEHNR and CDR2 FQNEAQ (reference sequence). CDR3 residues: CASSPRFGANVLTF. CDR3 DNA: TGTGCCAGCAGCCCCCGATTTGGGGCCAACGTCCTGACTTTC.

In its sample, this clonotype was seen many times. The chain carries TRBV5-6 and TRBJ2-1; D remains unclear. The germline gives CDR1 SGHDT, CDR2 YYEEEE. Trimming stripped 5 bases from V and 3 bases from J, with 15 bases between. The CDR3 is 15 amino acids. The CDR3 nucleotides read TGTGCCAGCAGGGACCAGAGGAATGTCTACAATGAGCAGTTCTTC. It encodes CASRDQRNVYNEQFF.

In this sample, this clonotype turned up many times. This chain uses TRBV12-3 or TRBV12-4 with TRBJ2-3, with 7 positions matching TRBD1. V trimming: 2 bases; J trimming: 2 bases; junction bases outside the gene matches: 7. This CDR3 contains 16 residues. In DNA form, the CDR3 reads TGTGCCAGCAGTTTACGAGGGGGCTGGTACACAGATACGCAGTATTTT. Its protein is CASSLRGGWYTDTQYF.

In its sample, this clonotype was seen many times. The chain is built from TRBV27 and TRBJ2-5; a possible D gene is TRBD1 (6 bases). V lost 4 bases to trimming and J lost 2 bases, with 20 bases between them. This CDR3 is built from 17 residues. Germline V gene sequence: CDR1 MNHEY, CDR2 SMNVEV (reference sequence). The CDR3 nucleotides read TGTGCCAGCAGTTACTCTGCGGTCCTCGGACAGCAAGAGACCCAGTACTTC. Its protein is CASSYSAVLGQQETQYF.

This clonotype has a handful of counts. The rearrangement joins TRBV6-1 to TRBJ2-7; no clear D. The CDR3 spans 11 residues. Germline V gives CDR1 MNHNS, CDR2 SASEGT. CDR3 region: CAVSDLYEQYF. Written as DNA, the CDR3 is TGTGCTGTCAGCGATCTATACGAGCAGTACTTC.

There are many counts of this clonotype. CDR3 nucleotides: TGTGCCAGCACCCGGCGGGGGGGACTCCAAGAGACCCAGTACTTC. Translating it yields CASTRRGGLQETQYF. The chain has TRBV6-1 and TRBJ2-5; 9 nucleotides line up with TRBD2. V lost 7 bases to trimming and J lost 1 base; unmatched junction nucleotides: 7. This CDR3 is 15 amino acids long. Germline CDR1 and CDR2: MNHNS and SASEGT.

The chain recombines TRBV6-5 with TRBJ2-3, with a possible D match to TRBD2 (5 bases). Looked up from germline, CDR1 is MNHEY and CDR2 is SVGAGI. The CDR3 length is 16 residues. V was pared by 0 bases and J by 2 bases, with 12 bases between. DNA for the CDR3: TGTGCCAGCAGTTACTCCCCGAGGGCTTACACAGATACGCAGTATTTT. It codes for CASSYSPRAYTDTQYF.

The chain recombines TRBV27 with TRBJ2-5; 12 nucleotides line up with TRBD1. J was trimmed by 4 bases and V by 5 bases; bases with no gene match: 5. CDR3 size: 15 residues. The germline CDR1 and CDR2 sequences are MNHEY and SMNVEV (reference sequence). The CDR3 sequence is CASSRWDRGRETQYF. CDR3 bases: TGTGCCAGCAGTAGGTGGGACAGGGGGCGAGAGACCCAGTACTTC.